Sequencing of this T cell receptor (beta chain) was carried out in a study of T cell responses to AZD1222 COVID-19 vaccine. The method was immunoSEQ multiplex PCR; TCRdb's version includes in-frame clones alone and lacks a portion of them. The sample records around 150,000 clones, approximately 91% being singletons. General observations from the study: Two AZD1222 administrations were followed by greater Spike-specific TCR breadth and depth.

As regards this clone: Antigen: not known.

The V gene lost 4 bases and the J gene lost 4 bases, with 21 bases spanning the gap. The CDR3 has 17 residues. Germline V gives CDR1 SGHRS, CDR2 YFSETQ. This sequence originates from an adult who received the AZD1222 COVID-19 vaccine. This sample comprised peripheral blood, obtained 28 days after the second AZD1222 dose. The V call is TRBV5-1, the J call TRBJ1-5, with D perhaps TRBD1 (6 bases). The CDR3 bases are TGCGCCAGCAGCCCGACCCCGGGGGGGGGCGGAAATCAGCCCCAGCATTTT. Protein: CASSPTPGGGGNQPQHF.